This is a list of T cell receptor beta chains from one sample in a study of PD-1 blockade in classical Hodgkin lymphoma. TCRdb keeps only in-frame clones here, not all; method: immunoSEQ multiplex PCR. The table shows around 40,000 clones, with around two thirds occurring only once. The sample here was peripheral blood mononuclear cells (PBMCs), taken at baseline. The source is a human donor with classical Hodgkin lymphoma. CDR3s include the opening cysteine and the closing phenylalanine or tryptophan. D genes are given only for firm matches. Expanded clones get a size class; other rows say once, few or many, or leave the size out.

D	J	V	size	CDR3	DNA
-	TRBJ1-5	TRBV7-9	-	CASSLDTTGTPQPQHF	TGTGCCAGCAGCTTAGACACTACAGGGACCCCTCAGCCCCAGCATTTT
TRBD2	TRBJ2-7	TRBV19	-	CASSIISGSYEQYF	TGTGCCAGTAGTATCATTAGCGGGAGTTACGAGCAGTACTTC
TRBD1	TRBJ2-1	TRBV5-4	few	CASSLGQGEWNGNEQFF	TGTGCCAGCAGCTTGGGACAGGGAGAATGGAATGGGAATGAGCAGTTCTTC
TRBD2	TRBJ2-1	TRBV29-1	-	CSVEAGSGSWNEQFF	TGCAGCGTTGAAGCGGGTAGCGGGAGTTGGAATGAGCAGTTCTTC
-	TRBJ2-1	TRBV9	-	CASSVGSYNEQFF	TGTGCCAGCAGCGTAGGTTCCTACAATGAGCAGTTCTTC
TRBD1	TRBJ1-2	TRBV27	few	CASSFLRGQGDSNYGYTF	TGTGCCAGCAGTTTCCTAAGGGGACAGGGGGACTCTAACTATGGCTACACCTTC
-	TRBJ2-3	TRBV27	once	CASSLFVLSTDTQYF	TGTGCCAGCAGTTTATTCGTCCTTAGCACAGATACGCAGTATTTT
-	TRBJ2-1	TRBV6-6	-	CASSPRYEQFF	TGTGCCAGCAGCCCTCGGTATGAGCAGTTCTTC
-	TRBJ1-3	TRBV30	-	CAWSSHTGNTIYF	TGTGCCTGGAGTTCACATACTGGAAACACCATATATTTT
TRBD1	TRBJ2-1	TRBV7-3	-	CASTPGGGGEQFF	TGTGCCAGCACCCCAGGGGGCGGCGGCGAGCAGTTCTTC
-	TRBJ2-3	TRBV5-4	-	CASSLRNSNTQYF	TGTGCCAGCAGCCTGCGAAATTCGAATACGCAGTATTTT
-	TRBJ1-4	TRBV28	few	CASSLFLQGNEKLFF	TGTGCCAGCAGTCTATTTCTGCAGGGGAATGAAAAACTGTTTTTT
-	TRBJ1-1	TRBV4-3	few	CASSQVRGTEAFF	TGCGCCAGCAGCCAAGTGCGGGGGACTGAAGCTTTCTTT
-	TRBJ1-1	TRBV6-1	few	CAGARDGWNTEAFF	TGTGCCGGGGCACGGGACGGCTGGAACACTGAAGCTTTCTTT
TRBD1	TRBJ2-7	TRBV6-5	-	CASSPGQGSYEQYF	TGTGCCAGCAGCCCCGGACAGGGATCCTACGAGCAGTACTTC
-	TRBJ2-1	TRBV30	-	CAWSLKYEQFF	TGTGCCTGGAGTCTCAAATATGAGCAGTTCTTC
-	TRBJ2-7	TRBV19	once	CASSIMGGTYEQYF	TGTGCCAGTAGTATCATGGGGGGAACCTACGAGCAGTACTTC
-	TRBJ1-2	TRBV2	medium-sized	CASSREEGYTF	TGTGCCAGCAGCCGTGAAGAGGGCTACACCTTC
TRBD1	TRBJ1-2	TRBV27	-	CASSLRQGGEIDYGYTF	TGTGCCAGCAGTTTAAGACAGGGGGGGGAGATAGACTATGGCTACACCTTC
-	TRBJ2-2	TRBV4-2	-	CASSRGLTNTGELFF	TGTGCCAGCAGCCGGGGCTTGACGAACACCGGGGAGCTGTTTTTT
TRBD1	TRBJ1-1	TRBV2	-	CASKDRGNTEAFF	TGTGCCAGCAAGGACAGGGGGAACACTGAAGCTTTCTTT
-	TRBJ2-7	TRBV6-5	-	CASSRQVGYEQYF	TGTGCCAGCAGTCGACAGGTCGGCTACGAGCAGTACTTC
TRBD1	TRBJ1-6	TRBV25-1	-	CASSGRGFDNSPLHF	TGTGCCAGCAGTGGCAGGGGGTTCGATAATTCACCCCTCCACTTT
-	TRBJ2-7	TRBV27	-	CASSLTQETGLTHEQYF	TGTGCCAGCAGTTTAACCCAGGAGACAGGTCTGACCCACGAGCAGTACTTC
-	TRBJ1-1	TRBV7-3	-	CASSLGRNTEAFF	TGTGCCAGCAGCTTAGGAAGGAACACTGAAGCTTTCTTT
-	TRBJ2-5	TRBV27	few	CASSWLMGQETQYF	TGTGCCAGCAGTTGGCTAATGGGGCAAGAGACCCAGTACTTC
TRBD1	TRBJ2-1	TRBV6-5	few	CASRDTGAWDNEQFF	TGTGCCAGCAGAGACACAGGGGCCTGGGACAATGAGCAGTTCTTC
-	TRBJ1-1	TRBV28	-	CASSFVRNTEAFF	TGTGCCAGCAGCTTCGTGCGGAACACTGAAGCTTTCTTT
-	TRBJ2-3	TRBV7-3	-	CASSSGPGVSTDTQYF	TGTGCCAGCAGCTCAGGACCCGGGGTTAGCACAGATACGCAGTATTTT
-	TRBJ2-7	TRBV6-6	-	CASSPSTESDEQYF	TGTGCCAGCAGTCCCTCGACGGAGTCGGACGAGCAGTACTTC
-	TRBJ1-3	TRBV4-1	few	CASSQAWFSGNTIYF	TGCGCCAGCAGCCAAGCTTGGTTTTCTGGAAACACCATATATTTT
-	TRBJ2-5	TRBV28	few	CASKRDGALPPAQYF	TGTGCCAGCAAACGGGACGGCGCCCTCCCTCCGGCCCAGTACTTC
TRBD1	TRBJ1-6	TRBV5-8	-	CASSFSGTGGSPLHF	TGTGCCAGCAGCTTTTCCGGGACAGGGGGCTCACCCCTCCACTTT
-	TRBJ2-2	TRBV7-6	-	CASSSYRESPGELFF	TGTGCCAGCAGCAGCTACAGGGAATCCCCCGGGGAGCTGTTTTTT
TRBD2	TRBJ2-3	TRBV9	-	CASSVGGWGGTDTQYF	TGTGCCAGCAGCGTAGGAGGTTGGGGGGGTACAGATACGCAGTATTTT
TRBD1	TRBJ2-3	TRBV7-3	-	CASSQTGALLTDTQYF	TGTGCCAGCAGCCAGACAGGGGCTCTTCTCACAGATACGCAGTATTTT
-	TRBJ2-3	TRBV11-2	-	CASSLRGFTTDTQYF	TGTGCCAGCAGCTTAAGGGGTTTCACGACAGATACGCAGTATTTT
TRBD2	TRBJ2-1	TRBV4-3	-	CASSQEQRGLEVRQFF	TGCGCCAGCAGCCAAGAACAAAGGGGACTAGAGGTGCGGCAGTTCTTC
-	TRBJ2-2	TRBV11-3	-	CASSLLSKAGELFF	TGTGCCAGCAGCTTGCTCTCCAAGGCCGGGGAGCTGTTTTTT
-	TRBJ1-2	TRBV6-4	-	CATFTHSNYGYTF	TGCGCCACATTCACCCACAGTAACTATGGCTACACCTTC
-	TRBJ1-1	TRBV27	-	CASSQRFQGWNTEAFF	TGTGCCAGCAGCCAAAGGTTCCAGGGGTGGAACACTGAAGCTTTCTTT
-	TRBJ1-1	TRBV7-2	-	CASSLRSGFNTEAFF	TGTGCCAGCAGCTTGCGTTCGGGATTTAACACTGAAGCTTTCTTT
-	TRBJ2-7	TRBV2	-	CASSVWQGNEQYF	TGTGCCAGCAGTGTTTGGCAGGGTAACGAGCAGTACTTC
-	TRBJ1-3	TRBV6-6	-	CASSYGQTGGNTIYF	TGTGCCAGCAGTTACGGCCAGACAGGTGGAAACACCATATATTTT
TRBD1	TRBJ2-7	TRBV7-9	-	CASSSLDQGALREQYF	TGTGCCAGCAGCAGCTTAGATCAGGGGGCCCTGAGGGAGCAGTACTTC
-	TRBJ2-1	TRBV4-3	once	CASSRGSYNEQFF	TGCGCCAGCAGCAGGGGCTCCTACAATGAGCAGTTCTTC
-	TRBJ2-7	TRBV7-9	medium-sized	CASSLVLEGYEQYF	TGTGCCAGCAGCTTAGTTCTGGAGGGGTACGAGCAGTACTTC
TRBD1	TRBJ2-7	TRBV27	-	CASSSGDRVEQYF	TGTGCCAGCAGCTCGGGGGACAGGGTCGAGCAGTACTTC
TRBD1	TRBJ2-7	TRBV4-1	-	CASSLTGTGSYEQYF	TGCGCCAGCAGCCTTACCGGGACAGGATCCTACGAGCAGTACTTC
-	TRBJ1-6	TRBV6-5	medium-sized	CASSYSGNSPLHF	TGTGCCAGCAGTTACTCCGGGAATTCACCCCTCCACTTT
-	TRBJ1-5	TRBV19	-	CASSIDMGLTNGPQHF	TGTGCCAGTAGTATAGACATGGGACTCACAAATGGGCCCCAGCATTTT
-	TRBJ2-2	TRBV15	-	CATSRVRPNTGELFF	TGTGCCACCAGCAGAGTTCGTCCGAACACCGGGGAGCTGTTTTTT
-	TRBJ2-1	TRBV5-1	-	CASSLDSYNEQFF	TGCGCCAGCAGCCTCGACAGCTACAATGAGCAGTTCTTC